This paragraph reports one TCR beta chain. In germline, CDR1 is SGDLS, CDR2 YYNGEE. The CDR3 has 11 residues. This specimen belongs to a study of blood T cell repertoires in COVID-19. Profiling relied on immunoSEQ multiplex PCR, and the TCRdb table lists in-frame clones only, not all of them. Seen here are 150,000 to 200,000 clones, roughly 77% observed once, and the top ten hold approximately 10%. This chain links TRBV9 with TRBJ2-1, with D possibly being TRBD2 (6 bases). Sequenced sample: peripheral blood. This TCR derives from a human donor in a cohort sampled during active COVID-19. This CDR3 reads CTEGSYNEQFF. CDR3 nucleotides: TGTACGGAGGGTTCCTACAATGAGCAGTTCTTC.